The clone carrying this T cell receptor beta chain came up many times. Antigen specificity is unknown. The data were taken from a study of human T cells and chemical hapten exposure. Study-level results: Those TCRs sitting above 1 in 1000 frequency stayed the same with DPC sensitization.

The time point: patch test 3, about 24 weeks after DPC sensitization. Specified treatment: therapeutic diphenylcyclopropenone sensitization with weekly scalp DPC. Alopecia patients between 18 and 70 years old and suitable for DPC were used as donors. TCRdb independently ran MiXCR on the RACE reads; one entry per CDR3 protein. The profile shows roughly 130,000 distinct CDR3 sequences, around 10% of them singletons. CDR1 SGHAT and CDR2 FQNNGV come from the germline V gene. Trimming took 2 bases from V and 10 from J; bases not matched to a gene: 5. CDR3 size: 13 residues. The clonotype was recovered from a woman between 50 and 59 years old with alopecia areata. Some clones in this sample may be carry-over from other donors' samples. The chain uses TRBV11-2 and TRBJ2-1; 7 bases fit TRBD1. The sample in question was whole blood, obtained in connection with sensitization to the hapten diphenylcyclopropenone (DPC). DNA for the CDR3: TGTGCCAGCAGCTTATCGGACAGGCTCGAGCAGTTCTTC. It translates to CASSLSDRLEQFF.